This T cell receptor beta chain was documented in a study of T-cell reconstitution after alpha-beta-depleted transplantation in children. This clonotype showed up many times. The trim removed 4 bases at V and 4 bases at J, leaving 8 bases unmatched. Germline V gene data show CDR1 as SGDLS and CDR2 as YYNGEE. The CDR3 runs 16 residues. Using unique molecular identifiers, the investigators prepared the TCRbeta library. TCRdb itself ran the PCR reads through MiXCR, one entry per CDR3 protein. The sample includes approximately 350,000 distinct CDR3 sequences, 13% of them seen just once. The specimen comprised PBMCs, sampled from the stem cell graft. This chain joins TRBV9 and TRBJ1-4; 9 positions match TRBD1. This clonotype originated in a human donor who donated a stem cell graft to a child with Fanconi anemia. The CDR3 coding sequence is TGTGCCAGCAGCCCCGGGCCGGGACAGGGTAATGAAAAACTGTTTTTT. The encoded protein is CASSPGPGQGNEKLFF.